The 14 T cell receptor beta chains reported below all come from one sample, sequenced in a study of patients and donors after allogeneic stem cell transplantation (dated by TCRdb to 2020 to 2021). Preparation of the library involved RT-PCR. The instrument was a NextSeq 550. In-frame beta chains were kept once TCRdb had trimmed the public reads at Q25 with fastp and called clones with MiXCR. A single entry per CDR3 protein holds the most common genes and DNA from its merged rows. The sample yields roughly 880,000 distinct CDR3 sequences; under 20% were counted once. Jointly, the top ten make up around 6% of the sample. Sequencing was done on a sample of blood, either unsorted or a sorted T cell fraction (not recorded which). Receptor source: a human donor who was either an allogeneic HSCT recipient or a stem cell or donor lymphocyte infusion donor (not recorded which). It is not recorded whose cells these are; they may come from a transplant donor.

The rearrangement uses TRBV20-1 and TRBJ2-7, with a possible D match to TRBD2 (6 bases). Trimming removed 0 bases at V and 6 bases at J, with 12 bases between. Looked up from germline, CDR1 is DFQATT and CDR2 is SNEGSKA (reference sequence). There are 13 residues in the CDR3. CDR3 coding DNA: TGCAGTGCTAGAGAAGTCGCGGGGAGCGAGCAGTACTTC. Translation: CSAREVAGSEQYF.

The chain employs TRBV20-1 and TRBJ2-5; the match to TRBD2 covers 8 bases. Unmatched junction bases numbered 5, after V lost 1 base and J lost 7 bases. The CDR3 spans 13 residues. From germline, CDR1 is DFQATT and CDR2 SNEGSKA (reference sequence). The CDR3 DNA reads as TGCAGTGCTAGAGCGGGAGGGGGTACGACCCAGTACTTC. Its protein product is CSARAGGGTTQYF.

The CDR3 coding sequence is TGTGCCAGTAGTATAGGGACTAGCGGGGGTCGAGGGGAGCAGTTCTTC. Translated, it gives CASSIGTSGGRGEQFF. This rearrangement joins TRBV19 to TRBJ2-1; 13 bases are shared with TRBD2. The ends lost 1 base at V and 10 bases at J; junction bases unmatched: 7. The CDR3 consists of 16 residues. Germline lookup yields CDR1 LNHDA and CDR2 SQIVND (reference sequence). The full variable domain, with the rest looked up from reference TRBV19 and TRBJ2-1, is DGGITQSPKYLFRKEGQNVTLSCEQNLNHDAMYWYRQDPGQGLRLIYYSQIVNDFQKGDIAEGYSVSREKKESFPLTVTSAQKNPTAFYLCASSIGTSGGRGEQFFGPGTRLTVL.

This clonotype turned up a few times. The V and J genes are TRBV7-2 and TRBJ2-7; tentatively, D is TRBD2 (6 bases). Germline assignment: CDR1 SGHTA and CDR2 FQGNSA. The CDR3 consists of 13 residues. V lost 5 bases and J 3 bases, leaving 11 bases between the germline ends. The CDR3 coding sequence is TGTGCCAGCAGCGCGGGACCTAGCTACGAGCAGTACTTC. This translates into CASSAGPSYEQYF.

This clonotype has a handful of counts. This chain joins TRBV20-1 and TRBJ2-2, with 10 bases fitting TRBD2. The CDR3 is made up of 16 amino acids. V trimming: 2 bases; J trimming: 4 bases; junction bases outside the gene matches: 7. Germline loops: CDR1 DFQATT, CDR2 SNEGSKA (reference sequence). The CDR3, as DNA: TGCAGTGCTAGACTAGCGGGAGACGGGACCACCGGGGAGCTGTTTTTT. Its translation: CSARLAGDGTTGELFF.

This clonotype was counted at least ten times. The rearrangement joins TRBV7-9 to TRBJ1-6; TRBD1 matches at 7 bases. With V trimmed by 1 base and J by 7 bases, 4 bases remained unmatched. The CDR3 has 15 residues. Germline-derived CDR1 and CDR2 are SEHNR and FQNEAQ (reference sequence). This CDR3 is CASSLGQGSNSPLHF. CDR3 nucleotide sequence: TGTGCCAGCAGCTTAGGACAGGGCAGCAATTCACCCCTCCACTTT.

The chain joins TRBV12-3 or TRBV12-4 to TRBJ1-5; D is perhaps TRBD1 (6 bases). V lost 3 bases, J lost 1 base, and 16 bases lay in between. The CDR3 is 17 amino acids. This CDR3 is CASSLGFNDRSNQPQHF. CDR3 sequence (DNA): TGTGCCAGCAGTTTGGGTTTCAATGACAGGAGCAATCAGCCCCAGCATTTT.

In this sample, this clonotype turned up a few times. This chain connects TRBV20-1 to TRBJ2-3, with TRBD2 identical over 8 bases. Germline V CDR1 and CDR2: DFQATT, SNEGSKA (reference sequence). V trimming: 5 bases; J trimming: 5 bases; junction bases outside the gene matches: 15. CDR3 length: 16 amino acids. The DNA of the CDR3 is TGCAGTGCTTCCAAGAAATGGCGGGGGGTCATAGATACGCAGTATTTT. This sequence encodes CSASKKWRGVIDTQYF.

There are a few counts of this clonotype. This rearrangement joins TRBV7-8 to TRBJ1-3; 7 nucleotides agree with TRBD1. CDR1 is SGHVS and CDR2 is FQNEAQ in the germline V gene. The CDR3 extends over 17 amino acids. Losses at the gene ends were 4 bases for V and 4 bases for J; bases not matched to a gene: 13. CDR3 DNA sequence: TGTGCCAGCAGCTCTAGGCGGGACAGCAGTATAGGAAACACCATATATTTT. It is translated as CASSSRRDSSIGNTIYF.

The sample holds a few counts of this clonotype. The CDR3, as DNA: TGCAGCGTTGTTGTCCCGGGCCATTTCTACGAGCAGTACTTC. Protein sequence: CSVVVPGHFYEQYF. This rearrangement joins TRBV29-1 to TRBJ2-7, with D unresolved. Germline V gene lookup returns CDR1 SQVTM and CDR2 ANQGSEA. Trimming removed 4 bases from V and 3 bases from J, with 16 bases in between. The CDR3 is 14 residues long.

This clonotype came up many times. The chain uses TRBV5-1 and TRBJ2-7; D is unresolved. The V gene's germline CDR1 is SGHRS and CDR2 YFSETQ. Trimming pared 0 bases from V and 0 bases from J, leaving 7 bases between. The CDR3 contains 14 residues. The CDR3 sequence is CASSLDSSSYEQYF. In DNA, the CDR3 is TGCGCCAGCAGCTTGGACAGCAGCTCCTACGAGCAGTACTTC.

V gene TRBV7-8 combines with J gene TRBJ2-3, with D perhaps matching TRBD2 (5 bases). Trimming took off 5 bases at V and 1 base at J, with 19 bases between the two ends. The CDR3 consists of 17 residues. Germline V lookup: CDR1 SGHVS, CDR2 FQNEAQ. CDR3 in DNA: TGTGCCAGCAGCCAAAGTCCCAGGACCGGGGGCACAGATACGCAGTATTTT. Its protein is CASSQSPRTGGTDTQYF. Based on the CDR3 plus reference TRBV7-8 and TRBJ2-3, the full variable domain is GAGVSQSPRYKVAKRGQDVALRCDPISGHVSLFWYQQALGQGPEFLTYFQNEAQLDKSGLPSDRFFAERPEGSVSTLKIQRTQQEDSAVYLCASSQSPRTGGTDTQYFGPGTRLTVL.

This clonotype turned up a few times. This CDR3 is CATSRALLAASYNEQFF. The CDR3 DNA reads as TGTGCCACCAGCAGAGCCCTACTAGCGGCCTCCTACAATGAGCAGTTCTTC. V is TRBV15 and J is TRBJ2-1; 8 nucleotides line up with TRBD2. With 1 base clipped from V and 0 bases from J, the junction kept 5 bases outside the gene matches. This CDR3 has 17 amino acids. Germline CDR1 is LNHNV and CDR2 is YYDKDF (reference sequence).

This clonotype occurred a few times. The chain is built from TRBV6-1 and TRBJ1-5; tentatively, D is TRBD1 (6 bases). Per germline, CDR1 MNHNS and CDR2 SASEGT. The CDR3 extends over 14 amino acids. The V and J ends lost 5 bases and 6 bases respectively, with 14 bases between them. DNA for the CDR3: TGTGCCAGCAGTCGTGACAGGTGGGGTCAGCCCCAGCATTTT. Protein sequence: CASSRDRWGQPQHF.